Shown below are 28 T cell receptor beta chains from a single sample sequenced in a study of PD-L1 blockade in urothelial cancer. The time point here: pretreatment peripheral blood. Sequencing was performed with immunoSEQ multiplex PCR; in TCRdb, only in-frame clones are kept and a portion is missing. Of about 49,000 clones listed, less than 85% are singletons. Sequencing used PBMCs, obtained around atezolizumab (anti-PD-L1) treatment. These receptor sequences come from a man aged 65-85 years with urothelial cancer.

The gene calls are TRBV7-2 and TRBJ2-7; D remains unclear. Germline-derived CDR1 and CDR2 are SGHTA and FQGNSA. V was clipped by 1 base and J by 2 bases, with 6 bases between them. The CDR3 extends over 13 amino acids. This chain's CDR3 is CASSLEYTYEQYF. CDR3 sequence (DNA): TGTGCCAGCAGCTTAGAATACACCTACGAGCAGTACTTC.

The gene calls are TRBV5-1 and TRBJ2-5; a weak D match, TRBD1 (5 bases). This CDR3 has 15 amino acids. CDR1 and CDR2 from the germline V gene are SGHRS and YFSETQ. V was cut by 0 bases and J by 2 bases, with 11 bases left in between. For the CDR3, the DNA is TGCGCCAGCAGCTTGGGAGGCAGGGATCAAGAGACCCAGTACTTC. This codes for CASSLGGRDQETQYF.

The chain carries TRBV2 and TRBJ2-7, with 8 bases matching TRBD1. Germline V gene sequence: CDR1 SNHLY, CDR2 FYNNEI. The V and J ends lost 6 bases and 4 bases, in that order; junction bases with no gene match: 5. The CDR3 contains 13 residues. Here the CDR3 DNA reads TGTGCCAGCAGAAAGAGACAGGGGTACGAGCAGTACTTC. Encoded protein: CASRKRQGYEQYF.

Written as DNA, the CDR3 is TGTGCCAGCAGGGGGGACAGGACCAGCTACGAGCAGTACTTC. Protein sequence: CASRGDRTSYEQYF. The chain uses TRBV6-1 and TRBJ2-7; 8 nucleotides agree with TRBD1. The CDR3 covers 14 residues. V dropped 6 bases and J dropped 3; count of bases not matched to a gene: 7. Per the germline V gene, CDR1 is MNHNS and CDR2 is SASEGT.

The chain joins TRBV19 to TRBJ1-5; a possible D gene is TRBD1 (6 bases). Trimming removed 4 bases from V and 7 bases from J, with 20 bases in between. The CDR3 loop spans 16 amino acids. The germline V gene has CDR1 LNHDA and CDR2 SQIVND (reference sequence). This CDR3 is CASSKRGTSPQQPQHF. CDR3 bases: TGTGCCAGTAGTAAAAGGGGGACCTCCCCTCAGCAGCCCCAGCATTTT.

V is TRBV10-2 and J is TRBJ2-2; TRBD2 is a possible D gene (5 bases). The CDR3 is 12 residues long. Trimming removed 7 bases from V and 5 bases from J, with 8 bases in between. Germline CDR1 and CDR2: WSHSY and SAAADI. The DNA of the CDR3 is TGCGCCAGCACCGGCGGGACCGGGGAGCTGTTTTTT. Translated, it gives CASTGGTGELFF.

The CDR3: CASSSGGPSTEAFF. The CDR3 nucleotides read TGTGCCAGCTCCTCGGGGGGTCCAAGCACTGAAGCTTTCTTT. This chain connects TRBV25-1 to TRBJ1-1; a weak D match, TRBD1 (5 bases). The ends were cut back, 8 bases at V and 4 bases at J, with 17 bases in the middle. This CDR3 has 14 amino acids. Germline CDR1 reads MGHDK; CDR2 reads SYGVNS.

The chain carries TRBV30 and TRBJ2-3, with 13 bases fitting TRBD2. CDR3 length: 13 residues. Germline CDR1 and CDR2: GTSNPN and SVGIG (reference sequence). As DNA, the CDR3 is TGTTCCGGACTAGCGGGAGCCGCAGATACGCAGTATTTT. It encodes CSGLAGAADTQYF. The variable domain in full, completed from reference TRBV30 and TRBJ2-3, reads SQTIHQWPATLVQPVGSPLSLECTVEGTSNPNLYWYRQAAGRGLQLLFYSVGIGQISSEVPQNLSASRPQDRQFILSSKKLLLSDSGFYLCSGLAGAADTQYFGPGTRLTVL.

The V and J genes are TRBV2 and TRBJ2-2, with 9 bases that match TRBD1. From germline, CDR1 is SNHLY and CDR2 FYNNEI. The CDR3 is 16 amino acids. V lost 5 bases and J lost 4; bases outside the gene matches: 8. The CDR3 protein is CASSPRTGAVTGELFF. CDR3 nucleotide sequence: TGTGCCAGCAGTCCCCGGACAGGGGCTGTCACCGGGGAGCTGTTTTTT.

The table lists this clone with a count of one. This CDR3 reads CASSYNRETQYF. The CDR3 DNA follows: TGTGCCAGCAGTTACAATCGAGAGACCCAGTACTTC. The chain carries TRBV6-6 and TRBJ2-5; D remains ambiguous. Germline values: CDR1 MNHNY, CDR2 SVGAGI (reference sequence). The CDR3 covers 12 residues. Trimming shortened V by 2 bases and J by 4 bases, and 5 bases separated the two germline ends.

The chain links TRBV6-5 to TRBJ2-2; possibly TRBD2 for D (6 bases). V lost 7 bases and J lost 3, with 15 bases in between. The CDR3 is 15 amino acids. Germline values: CDR1 MNHEY, CDR2 SVGAGI. CDR3: CASIPGGIDTGELFF. The DNA of the CDR3 is TGTGCCAGCATCCCAGGCGGGATTGACACCGGGGAGCTGTTTTTT.

CDR3 residues: CASRAGTGGKNEQFF. CDR3 coding DNA: TGTGCCAGCAGGGCCGGGACAGGGGGCAAAAATGAGCAGTTCTTC. The gene calls are TRBV2 and TRBJ2-1, with TRBD1 matching 12 bases. The CDR3 loop spans 15 amino acids. CDR1 is SNHLY and CDR2 is FYNNEI in the germline V gene. V gave up 6 bases and J gave up 7 bases; unmatched junction bases: 7.

The chain carries TRBV9 and TRBJ1-2; 8 bases match TRBD1. CDR3 length: 16 amino acids. Trimming cost V 0 bases and J 7 bases; bases outside gene matches: 11. The germline V gene has CDR1 SGDLS and CDR2 YYNGEE. CDR3 amino acids: CASSVAGYGQGTGYTF. CDR3 nucleotides: TGTGCCAGCAGCGTAGCTGGGTACGGACAGGGTACTGGCTACACCTTC.

The J gene is TRBJ2-5, the V gene TRBV27, with D hard to call. Germline CDR1 is MNHEY and CDR2 is SMNVEV (reference sequence). Deletions cut 0 bases from V and 3 bases from J, with 5 bases between. The CDR3 consists of 13 residues. This CDR3 reads CASSLSFEETQYF. The CDR3, as DNA: TGTGCCAGCAGTTTATCCTTCGAAGAGACCCAGTACTTC.

The V gene is TRBV2, the J gene TRBJ1-1; 7 nucleotides align to TRBD1. Per the germline V gene, CDR1 is SNHLY and CDR2 is FYNNEI. The CDR3 covers 16 residues. J gave up 2 bases and V 4 bases, and 10 bases lay outside the gene matches. CDR3 sequence reads: CASSALMGQLNTEAFF. As DNA, the CDR3 is TGTGCCAGCAGTGCATTGATGGGACAGCTTAACACTGAAGCTTTCTTT.

V is TRBV5-4 and J is TRBJ2-5; no clear D. Trimming took 2 bases from V and 2 from J, leaving 13 bases between them. The CDR3 covers 15 residues. Germline loops: CDR1 SGHNT, CDR2 YYREEE (reference sequence). This CDR3 is CASSLPTPEQETQYF. DNA of the CDR3: TGTGCCAGCAGCTTACCGACCCCGGAGCAAGAGACCCAGTACTTC.

The chain joins TRBV19 to TRBJ2-3, with 9 bases identical to TRBD2. This CDR3 is built from 15 residues. The V segment lost 7 bases and the J segment 4 bases; nucleotides outside the gene matches: 9. Germline V CDR1 and CDR2: LNHDA, SQIVND (reference sequence). The CDR3 DNA sequence: TGTGCCAGTAATTCTCCTGCGGGAGGGTCAGATACGCAGTATTTT. Translated: CASNSPAGGSDTQYF.

The chain joins TRBV6-1 to TRBJ1-5; TRBD1 matches 10 bases. Looked up from germline, CDR1 is MNHNS and CDR2 is SASEGT. The CDR3 has 14 residues. V shed 6 bases and J 2 bases; nucleotides not matched to a gene: 1. The CDR3 protein is CASRGTGGNQPQHF. The CDR3 DNA reads as TGTGCCAGCAGGGGGACAGGGGGCAATCAGCCCCAGCATTTT.

V gene TRBV30 combines with J gene TRBJ1-2, with a weak D call TRBD1 (5 bases). The germline gives CDR1 GTSNPN, CDR2 SVGIG (reference sequence). CDR3 size: 13 residues. V was trimmed by 5 bases and J by 4 bases, leaving 14 bases between them. In DNA, the CDR3 is TGTGCCTGGGACCCCGGGGGTTCCTATGGCTACACCTTC. This sequence encodes CAWDPGGSYGYTF.

This clone was seen a few times. The rearrangement uses TRBV10-3 and TRBJ1-1; a weak D match, TRBD1 (5 bases). Trimming stripped 2 bases from V and 3 bases from J, with 10 bases between. Germline CDR1 reads ENHRY; CDR2 reads SYGVKD. The CDR3 length is 14 residues. CDR3 nucleotides: TGTGCCATCAGTGAGCTATGGGGGGACACTGAAGCTTTCTTT. Protein sequence: CAISELWGDTEAFF.

This chain uses TRBV18 with TRBJ2-3; tentative D call: TRBD2 (6 bases). This CDR3 comprises 14 residues. Germline values: CDR1 KGHSH, CDR2 LQKENI. V was shortened by 3 bases and J by 2 bases, with 9 bases between the two germline ends. CDR3 sequence: CASSPTGDTDTQYF. The CDR3 bases are TGTGCCAGCTCACCGACGGGAGACACAGATACGCAGTATTTT.

The chain links TRBV19 to TRBJ2-1; 11 positions agree with TRBD2. V lost 0 bases, J lost 6 bases, and 7 bases stayed unmatched. Germline CDR1 and CDR2: LNHDA and SQIVND (reference sequence). The CDR3 consists of 17 residues. CDR3 sequence: CASSIDIAGGQGNEQFF. CDR3 in DNA: TGTGCCAGTAGTATAGATATAGCGGGAGGGCAAGGCAATGAGCAGTTCTTC.

The chain uses TRBV2 and TRBJ1-1, with TRBD1 identical over 12 bases. CDR1 and CDR2 from the germline V gene are SNHLY and FYNNEI. CDR3 length equals 16 residues. The V gene end was trimmed by 7 bases and the J gene end by 4 bases; junction bases not matched to a gene: 10. The CDR3 protein is CASTTGTGGGSTEAFF. The CDR3 DNA reads as TGTGCCAGCACCACCGGGACAGGGGGCGGGAGCACTGAAGCTTTCTTT.

The chain carries TRBV5-1 and TRBJ2-1; TRBD2 aligns across 7 bases. The J segment lost 3 bases and the V segment lost 4 bases, leaving 7 bases of the junction unmatched. The CDR3 totals 15 residues. Looked up from germline, CDR1 is SGHRS and CDR2 is YFSETQ. CDR3 sequence (DNA): TGCGCCAGCAGCACATCCGGGACTATCTACAATGAGCAGTTCTTC. Its protein is CASSTSGTIYNEQFF. Complete variable domain (other parts from reference TRBV5-1 and TRBJ2-1): KAGVTQTPRYLIKTRGQQVTLSCSPISGHRSVSWYQQTPGQGLQFLFEYFSETQRNKGNFPGRFSGRQFSNSRSEMNVSTLELGDSALYLCASSTSGTIYNEQFFGPGTRLTVL.

This chain connects TRBV28 to TRBJ2-3, with 13 bases identical to TRBD2. This CDR3 region has 20 residues. Germline trimming cut 1 base from V and 1 base from J; bases unmatched to any gene: 11. Germline V gene lookup returns CDR1 MDHEN and CDR2 SYDVKM. The chain's CDR3 is CASSLFGLAGEERGTDTQYF. The CDR3 region has the DNA TGTGCCAGCAGTTTATTTGGACTAGCGGGAGAAGAGCGGGGCACAGATACGCAGTATTTT. Using reference TRBV28 and TRBJ2-3 for the parts outside the CDR3, the full variable domain is DVKVTQSSRYLVKRTGEKVFLECVQDMDHENMFWYRQDPGLGLRLIYFSYDVKMKEKGDIPEGYSVSREKKERFSLILESASTNQTSMYLCASSLFGLAGEERGTDTQYFGPGTRLTVL.

The chain links TRBV18 to TRBJ2-1; 13 bases agree with TRBD2. Trimming cost V 3 bases and J 5 bases; bases outside gene matches: 4. Germline loops: CDR1 KGHSH, CDR2 LQKENI. This CDR3 spans 16 amino acids. The CDR3 DNA reads as TGTGCCAGCTCACCCTGGACTAGCGGGAGCCACAATGAGCAGTTCTTC. This gives the protein CASSPWTSGSHNEQFF. Looking up the rest from reference TRBV18 and TRBJ2-1 gives the full variable domain: NAGVMQNPRHLVRRRGQEARLRCSPMKGHSHVYWYRQLPEEGLKFMVYLQKENIIDESGMPKERFSAEFPKEGPSILRIQQVVRGDSAAYFCASSPWTSGSHNEQFFGPGTRLTVL.

CDR3 DNA sequence: TGTGCCAGCAGCGCGTCCCGGGACAGGGTCCACAATGAGCAGTTCTTC. This translates into CASSASRDRVHNEQFF. The chain has TRBV9 and TRBJ2-1, with 9 bases aligning to TRBD1. From germline, CDR1 is SGDLS and CDR2 YYNGEE. The ends lost 3 bases at V and 5 bases at J; junction bases unmatched: 9. This CDR3 is 16 amino acids long. Combining the CDR3 with reference TRBV9 and TRBJ2-1 gives the whole variable domain DSGVTQTPKHLITATGQRVTLRCSPRSGDLSVYWYQQSLDQGLQFLIQYYNGEERAKGNILERFSAQQFPDLHSELNLSSLELGDSALYFCASSASRDRVHNEQFFGPGTRLTVL.

The genes are TRBV9 and TRBJ2-1; 9 nucleotides line up with TRBD1. Germline values: CDR1 SGDLS, CDR2 YYNGEE. V shed 3 bases and J 2 bases; nucleotides not matched to a gene: 3. The length of the CDR3 is 15 residues. The CDR3 nucleotides are TGTGCCAGCAGCGCGGGACAGGGCGCCTACAATGAGCAGTTCTTC. It is translated as CASSAGQGAYNEQFF.